This TCR beta chain appears in the sequencing data of a study of cytomegalovirus exposure and HLA in healthy donors. Study summary: As released early, the data held 70 million to 95 million unique TCRs from HLA-typed donors.

About this clone itself: The antigen is undetermined.

Findings and caveats of the study: Most of the CMV-associated TCR beta chains (in a later analysis) appeared to be HLA-restricted. An assumption of roughly uniform sequencing depth across donors underlay the presence/absence analyses. A later analysis linked a missense variant in DCLRE1C to the trimming of TCR beta V and J genes.

PCR primers comprised 60 Vbeta and 13 Jbeta primers. Sequencing used immunoSEQ multiplex PCR; TCRdb keeps in-frame clones, though not all of them. The data contain around 190,000 clones, around 77% of them singletons. This TCR derives from a woman under 30 in good health and CMV-seronegative. Specimen: PBMCs.

The CDR3 bases are TGTGCCAGCAGTTTAGATAGAGGACAGGGTATCGATGGCTACACCTTC. Translating it yields CASSLDRGQGIDGYTF. The chain recombines TRBV28 with TRBJ1-2; TRBD1 agrees at 8 bases. Germline V gives CDR1 MDHEN, CDR2 SYDVKM. The CDR3 consists of 16 residues. Losses at the gene ends were 2 bases for V and 6 bases for J; bases not matched to a gene: 11.